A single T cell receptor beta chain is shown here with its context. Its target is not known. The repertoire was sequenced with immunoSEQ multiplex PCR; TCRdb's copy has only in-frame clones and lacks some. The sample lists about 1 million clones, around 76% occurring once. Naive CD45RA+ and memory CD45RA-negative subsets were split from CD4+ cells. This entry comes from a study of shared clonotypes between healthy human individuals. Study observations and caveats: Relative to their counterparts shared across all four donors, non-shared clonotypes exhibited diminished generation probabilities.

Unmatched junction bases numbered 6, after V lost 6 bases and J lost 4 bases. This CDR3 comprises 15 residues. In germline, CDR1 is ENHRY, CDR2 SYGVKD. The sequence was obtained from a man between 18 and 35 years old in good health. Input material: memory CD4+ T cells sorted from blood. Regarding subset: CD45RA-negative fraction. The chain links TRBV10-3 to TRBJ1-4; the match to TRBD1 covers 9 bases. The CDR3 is CAISKGQGGNEKLFF. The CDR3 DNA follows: TGTGCCATCAGCAAGGGACAGGGTGGTAATGAAAAACTGTTTTTT.